These 26 T cell receptor beta chains share one sample of origin, sequenced in a study of beta chain features in type 1 diabetes. Whole-study results and caveats: Within each of all four CD4+ subsets, Type 1 diabetes patients had TCRB CDR3s that were moderately but significantly shorter.

cDNA synthesis used the whole RNA isolate, giving expressed TCRB sequences. Clones were read by immunoSEQ multiplex PCR, and TCRdb kept only the in-frame ones, dropping some. The sample includes 600,000 or so clones, more than 13% of them seen just once. No cognate antigen is known for these TCRs. The sequenced sample consisted of naive CD4+ T cells from blood. The receptors originated from a man younger than 35 with type 1 diabetes.

The J gene is TRBJ2-7, the V gene TRBV7-2, with a weak D call TRBD1 (7 bases). V was shortened by 1 base and J by 0 bases, with 10 bases between the two germline ends. This CDR3 region has 15 residues. Looked up from germline, CDR1 is SGHTA and CDR2 is FQGNSA. The CDR3: CASSLGGTASYEQYF. The CDR3 bases are TGTGCCAGCAGCTTAGGCGGGACAGCCTCCTACGAGCAGTACTTC.

The rearrangement links TRBV7-9 to TRBJ2-7, with 10 bases matching TRBD1. CDR1 is SEHNR and CDR2 is FQNEAQ in the germline V gene (reference sequence). The CDR3 length is 17 residues. V lost 5 bases, J lost 3 bases, and 13 bases stayed unmatched. CDR3 sequence reads: CASSLPLTGGRGYEQYF. The CDR3 DNA reads TGTGCCAGCAGCCTCCCCTTGACAGGGGGCAGAGGCTACGAGCAGTACTTC. Based on the CDR3 plus reference TRBV7-9 and TRBJ2-7, the full variable domain is DTGVSQNPRHKITKRGQNVTFRCDPISEHNRLYWYRQTLGQGPEFLTYFQNEAQLEKSRLLSDRFSAERPKGSFSTLEIQRTEQGDSAMYLCASSLPLTGGRGYEQYFGPGTRLTVT.

The CDR3 region is CASSIPGLLYNEQFF. CDR3 nucleotides: TGTGCCAGCAGCATACCGGGACTACTCTACAATGAGCAGTTCTTC. The rearrangement joins TRBV7-2 to TRBJ2-1; 7 bases align to TRBD2. The CDR3 is 15 residues long. CDR1 is SGHTA and CDR2 is FQGNSA in the germline V gene. Trimming cost V 5 bases and J 3 bases; bases outside gene matches: 7.

The chain recombines TRBV25-1 with TRBJ2-5; a possible D gene is TRBD1 (6 bases). The DNA end is more similar to TRBJ2-7, so the J call may be wrong. Germline CDR1 and CDR2: MGHDK and SYGVNS. CDR3 length: 14 residues. The CDR3 coding sequence is TGTGCCAGCAGTGGATCGACAGGAGCCTACGAGCAGTACTTC. It encodes CASSGSTGAYEQYF.

Turning to this clone: The sample contains more than one DNA sequence encoding this CDR3. This sequence joins TRBV7-2 and TRBJ2-1; no clear D gene. The ends were cut back, 6 bases at V and 9 bases at J, with 12 bases in the middle. CDR1 is SGHTA, CDR2 FQGNSA, per germline. This CDR3 is 12 amino acids long. Here the CDR3 reads CASSLAWGEQFF. DNA for the CDR3: TGTGCCAGCAGTCTTGCTTGGGGTGAGCAGTTCTTC. The full variable domain, with the rest looked up from reference TRBV7-2 and TRBJ2-1, is GAGVSQSPSNKVTEKGKDVELRCDPISGHTALYWYRQSLGQGLEFLIYFQGNSAPDKSGLPSDRFSAERTGGSVSTLTIQRTQQEDSAVYLCASSLAWGEQFFGPGTRLTVL.

This clone was seen only a few times. This chain uses TRBV18 with TRBJ2-1; D ambiguous. This CDR3 contains 15 residues. Germline V gives CDR1 KGHSH, CDR2 LQKENI. Trimming removed 6 bases from V and 2 bases from J, with 14 bases in between. CDR3 bases: TGTGCCAGCTCGCCTGGAGAGGAGACCTACAATGAGCAGTTCTTC. It yields the protein CASSPGEETYNEQFF.

DNA of the CDR3: TGTGCCAGCAGCCCCGTCTCAGGGGCTGACTATGGCTACACCTTC. It yields the protein CASSPVSGADYGYTF. The rearrangement uses TRBV7-9 and TRBJ1-2, with D maybe TRBD1 (6 bases). V was shortened by 5 bases and J by 3 bases, with 16 bases between the two germline ends. CDR1 SEHNR and CDR2 FQNEAQ come from the germline V gene (reference sequence). The CDR3 has 15 residues.

This chain links TRBV10-3 with TRBJ2-1; 8 bases map to TRBD2. J was trimmed by 6 bases and V by 6 bases; bases with no gene match: 10. Germline V gives CDR1 ENHRY, CDR2 SYGVKD. This CDR3 is built from 15 residues. CDR3: CAISQPSGPSNEQFF. CDR3 nucleotide sequence: TGTGCCATCAGCCAGCCTAGCGGGCCCAGCAATGAGCAGTTCTTC.

CDR3 region: CAWSRDRLNHYEQYF. CDR3 sequence (DNA): TGTGCCTGGTCCCGGGACAGGCTTAACCACTACGAGCAGTACTTC. J is TRBJ2-7 and V is TRBV30; TRBD1 matches 8 bases. Germline assignment: CDR1 GTSNPN and CDR2 SVGIG (reference sequence). Trimming removed 5 bases from V and 3 bases from J; junction bases left unmatched: 12. This CDR3 is built from 15 residues.

This clone was recorded a few times. The chain recombines TRBV7-9 with TRBJ2-1; 9 nucleotides line up with TRBD2. Unmatched junction bases numbered 11, after V lost 4 bases and J lost 7 bases. The CDR3 consists of 16 residues. Germline lookup yields CDR1 SEHNR and CDR2 FQNEAQ (reference sequence). In DNA, the CDR3 is TGTGCCAGCAGCTCCGGAAGCGGACTAGCGATTAATGAGCAGTTCTTC. Its translation is CASSSGSGLAINEQFF. The full variable domain, in which reference TRBV7-9 and TRBJ2-1 provide the parts outside the CDR3, is DTGVSQNPRHKITKRGQNVTFRCDPISEHNRLYWYRQTLGQGPEFLTYFQNEAQLEKSRLLSDRFSAERPKGSFSTLEIQRTEQGDSAMYLCASSSGSGLAINEQFFGPGTRLTVL.

The rearrangement links TRBV5-4 to TRBJ1-1; no clear D. Per the germline V gene, CDR1 is SGHNT and CDR2 is YYREEE (reference sequence). This CDR3 comprises 13 residues. The V and J ends lost 6 bases and 1 base respectively, with 10 bases between them. Here the CDR3 DNA reads TGTGCCAGCACCCTGGGGTGGAACACTGAAGCTTTCTTT. It codes for CASTLGWNTEAFF.

The J gene is TRBJ1-1, the V gene TRBV9, with no clear D. The CDR3 totals 14 residues. V was pared by 1 base and J by 5 bases, with 12 bases between. Germline V gene sequence: CDR1 SGDLS, CDR2 YYNGEE. This CDR3 is CASSVISSVTEAFF. The CDR3 coding sequence is TGTGCCAGCAGCGTAATCTCGTCGGTTACTGAAGCTTTCTTT.

This chain connects TRBV27 to TRBJ2-3; 7 bases fit TRBD1. This CDR3 spans 17 amino acids. The germline CDR1 and CDR2 sequences are MNHEY and SMNVEV (reference sequence). Trimming took 5 bases from V and 2 from J; bases not matched to a gene: 13. DNA of the CDR3: TGTGCCAGCAGTCCAGCCTCCGGGACAGCCCCCACAGATACGCAGTATTTT. It is translated as CASSPASGTAPTDTQYF.

This clone was seen a few times. The V gene is TRBV5-1, the J gene TRBJ2-7; TRBD2 agrees at 11 bases. Trimming removed 4 bases from V and 3 bases from J; junction bases left unmatched: 6. The CDR3 has 15 amino acids. CDR1 is SGHRS and CDR2 is YFSETQ in the germline V gene. CDR3 protein: CASSLSGRAVYEQYF. CDR3 DNA sequence: TGCGCCAGCAGCCTTAGCGGGAGGGCCGTCTACGAGCAGTACTTC.

V is TRBV11-2 and J is TRBJ2-5; D is unclear. The V gene lost 0 bases and the J gene lost 7 bases, with 15 bases spanning the gap. Looked up from germline, CDR1 is SGHAT and CDR2 is FQNNGV. This CDR3 is built from 15 residues. CDR3 sequence reads: CASSLEIDSLGTQYF. CDR3 nucleotides: TGTGCCAGCAGCTTAGAGATAGACTCCTTAGGGACCCAGTACTTC.

This clone was found a few times. The sample has other DNA sequences that encode this CDR3 too. DNA for the CDR3: TGCGCCAGCAGCTTGGACCTTAACACTGAAGCTTTCTTT. This codes for CASSLDLNTEAFF. V gene TRBV5-1 combines with J gene TRBJ1-1; no clear D. The CDR3 extends over 13 amino acids. The germline CDR1 and CDR2 sequences are SGHRS and YFSETQ. V shed 0 bases and J shed 2 bases, with 5 bases lying between them.

The V gene is TRBV30, the J gene TRBJ2-4; perhaps D is TRBD1 or TRBD2 (5 bases each). In germline, CDR1 is GTSNPN, CDR2 SVGIG (reference sequence). CDR3 length: 15 residues. V was cut by 2 bases and J by 2 bases, with 13 bases left in between. In DNA, the CDR3 is TGTGCCTGGAGTCGTGCAGGGACCTCCAAAAACATTCAGTACTTC. Its translation: CAWSRAGTSKNIQYF.

This chain joins TRBV6-5 and TRBJ1-1; TRBD1 is a possible D gene (5 bases). The CDR3 covers 13 residues. Trimming cost V 2 bases and J 5 bases, with 9 bases left between them. Germline CDR1 reads MNHEY; CDR2 reads SVGAGI. CDR3 coding DNA: TGTGCCAGCAGTTACATCGGGGGTACTGAAGCTTTCTTT. Protein product: CASSYIGGTEAFF.

This clone has a handful of counts. The CDR3 here is CASSLGTSGGAGDTQYF. The CDR3 DNA sequence: TGTGCCAGCAGCCTTGGGACTAGCGGGGGGGCTGGAGATACGCAGTATTTT. The J gene is TRBJ2-3, the V gene TRBV7-2, with 16 bases fitting TRBD2. With 5 bases clipped from V and 5 bases from J, the junction kept 7 bases outside the gene matches. The CDR3 runs to 17 residues. CDR1 SGHTA and CDR2 FQGNSA come from the germline V gene.

In its sample, this clone was seen a few times. J is TRBJ1-1 and V is TRBV7-9, with 8 bases fitting TRBD1. This CDR3 is 13 amino acids long. J was trimmed by 7 bases and V by 4 bases; bases with no gene match: 5. Per germline, CDR1 SEHNR and CDR2 FQNEAQ (reference sequence). Written as DNA, the CDR3 is TGTGCCAGCAGCTCCGGACAGGGCGGTGAAGCTTTCTTT. It yields the protein CASSSGQGGEAFF.

The gene calls are TRBV7-6 and TRBJ1-1; D is undetermined. The V gene lost 5 bases and the J gene lost 1 base, with 11 bases spanning the gap. The CDR3 runs 14 residues. CDR1 is SGHVS and CDR2 is FNYEAQ in the germline V gene. CDR3 DNA sequence: TGTGCCAGCAGCCCAGACCAGCGGAACACTGAAGCTTTCTTT. It specifies CASSPDQRNTEAFF.

The sample holds a few counts of this clone. The chain combines TRBV25-1 with TRBJ1-1; 12 nucleotides line up with TRBD1. Trimming took 10 bases from V and 3 from J; bases not matched to a gene: 12. The V gene's germline CDR1 is MGHDK and CDR2 SYGVNS. The CDR3 has 16 residues. Here the CDR3 reads CANTGDRGRMDTEAFF. CDR3 DNA sequence: TGTGCCAACACCGGGGACAGGGGGCGGATGGACACTGAAGCTTTCTTT.

This rearrangement joins TRBV11-2 to TRBJ1-1; D may be TRBD1 (6 bases). Germline CDR1 reads SGHAT; CDR2 reads FQNNGV. The CDR3 contains 12 residues. V lost 1 base and J lost 12, with 12 bases in between. The chain's CDR3 is CASSLGGAESFF. The CDR3 DNA follows: TGTGCCAGCAGCTTAGGGGGGGCCGAGTCTTTCTTT.

A few counts support this clone. The rearrangement uses TRBV5-4 and TRBJ2-2, with D unresolved. This CDR3 spans 14 amino acids. Trimming stripped 1 base from V and 8 bases from J, with 12 bases between. Germline CDR1 and CDR2: SGHNT and YYREEE (reference sequence). The DNA of the CDR3 is TGTGCCAGCAGCTTGTTTGGCACGGCGGGGGAGCTGTTTTTT. Its protein product is CASSLFGTAGELFF.

This clone was seen a single time. The CDR3 spells CASSVYRVGNSPLHF. The DNA of the CDR3 is TGTGCCAGCAGTGTGTACAGGGTTGGAAATTCACCCCTCCACTTT. The genes are TRBV2 and TRBJ1-6, with D possibly TRBD1 on 6 matching bases. Germline CDR1 reads SNHLY; CDR2 reads FYNNEI. The CDR3 runs to 15 residues. Trimming cost V 4 bases and J 7 bases, with 14 bases left between them.

The rearrangement joins TRBV13 to TRBJ2-3; D may match TRBD1 or TRBD2 (6 bases each). CDR1 and CDR2 from the germline V gene are PRHDT and FYEKMQ (reference sequence). The CDR3 extends over 17 amino acids. The V gene lost 0 bases and the J gene lost 1 base, with 14 bases spanning the gap. CDR3 coding DNA: TGTGCCAGCAGCTTAGGCTCCGGGGGCAGCGGCACAGATACGCAGTATTTT. Amino acid sequence: CASSLGSGGSGTDTQYF.